These 18 T cell receptor beta chains were sequenced from one sample in a study of blood T cell repertoires in COVID-19 (dated by TCRdb to about 2020). Preparation of the library involved the immunoSEQ multiplex PCR assay. The source is immuneACCESS, and TCRdb retained only in-frame sequences with V and J called. Part of the clones is not carried over; for the studies checked, unresolved V genes explain less than half of this, and the remainder is unexplained. Across this sample there are more than 120,000 clones, with around nine tenths seen only once. Of the sample, around 1.6% falls within the top ten clones. Sequenced sample: peripheral blood. These receptors all stem from a human donor in a cohort sampled during active COVID-19.

V usage is TRBV7-3 and J usage is TRBJ1-1; D call uncertain. Trimming removed 4 bases from V and 0 bases from J, with 6 bases in between. The CDR3 extends over 13 amino acids. Per the germline V gene, CDR1 is SGHTA and CDR2 is FQGTGA. In DNA form, the CDR3 reads TGTGCCAGCAGCTCAGGCATGAACACTGAAGCTTTCTTT. It encodes CASSSGMNTEAFF. The full variable domain, rest sourced from reference TRBV7-3 and TRBJ1-1, is GAGVSQTPSNKVTEKGKYVELRCDPISGHTALYWYRQSLGQGPEFLIYFQGTGAADDSGLPNDRFFAVRPEGSVSTLKIQRTERGDSAVYLCASSSGMNTEAFFGQGTRLTVV.

This chain uses TRBV5-1 with TRBJ2-1, with a weak D call TRBD2 (7 bases). V lost 6 bases to trimming and J lost 8 bases, with 9 bases between them. The CDR3 sequence is 11 residues long. In germline, CDR1 is SGHRS, CDR2 YFSETQ. The CDR3 sequence is CASKGGDEQFF. The DNA for the CDR3 is TGCGCCAGCAAGGGGGGGGATGAGCAGTTCTTC.

V is TRBV4-1 and J is TRBJ1-1, with D possibly being TRBD1 (6 bases). The germline CDR1 and CDR2 sequences are MGHRA and YSYEKL. Trimming shortened V by 2 bases and J by 5 bases, and 12 bases separated the two germline ends. The CDR3 totals 14 residues. CDR3 region: CASSQIGGWTEAFF. The CDR3 DNA reads as TGCGCCAGCAGCCAAATAGGGGGTTGGACTGAAGCTTTCTTT.

The chain combines TRBV19 with TRBJ2-7; a weak D match, TRBD2 (7 bases). Germline CDR1 is LNHDA and CDR2 is SQIVND (reference sequence). This CDR3 has 14 residues. V lost 3 bases to trimming and J lost 6 bases, with 15 bases between them. Here the CDR3 reads CASSISPGEGEQYF. In DNA, the CDR3 is TGTGCCAGTAGTATTTCGCCAGGGGAGGGCGAGCAGTACTTC.

V gene TRBV6-1 combines with J gene TRBJ2-1; 11 bases map to TRBD2. The CDR3 is 15 residues long. Germline V gene sequence: CDR1 MNHNS, CDR2 SASEGT. With V trimmed by 2 bases and J by 3 bases, 0 bases remained unmatched. CDR3 sequence (DNA): TGTGCCAGCAGTGAACTAGCGGGGGGCTACAATGAGCAGTTCTTC. Its protein product is CASSELAGGYNEQFF.

The chain joins TRBV6-6 to TRBJ2-3; 9 bases map to TRBD2. Germline loops: CDR1 MNHNY, CDR2 SVGAGI (reference sequence). The ends lost 7 bases at V and 2 bases at J; junction bases unmatched: 4. The CDR3 runs 14 residues. The CDR3 sequence: CASNSGGNTDTQYF. The CDR3 nucleotides read TGTGCCAGCAATAGCGGGGGAAACACAGATACGCAGTATTTT.

The rearrangement uses TRBV5-4 and TRBJ2-5, with 10 bases matching TRBD2. Germline lookup yields CDR1 SGHNT and CDR2 YYREEE (reference sequence). The CDR3 length is 16 residues. V lost 10 bases, J lost 5 bases, and 17 bases stayed unmatched. For the CDR3, the DNA is TGTGCCTACCAAGCGGGGGGGTCTAACTTTCGGGAGACCCAGTACTTC. This gives the protein CAYQAGGSNFRETQYF.

This clone was detected a few times. The rearrangement links TRBV6-6 to TRBJ1-6; D perhaps matches TRBD1 (5 bases). This CDR3 has 16 amino acids. V lost 0 bases and J 7 bases, leaving 13 bases between the germline ends. CDR1 MNHNY and CDR2 SVGAGI come from the germline V gene (reference sequence). CDR3 coding DNA: TGTGCCAGCAGTTACTCGCAGGGAATAGGGAATTCACCCCTCCACTTT. Encoded protein: CASSYSQGIGNSPLHF.

The V call is TRBV27, the J call TRBJ2-3; 11 nucleotides agree with TRBD1. V shed 7 bases and J 6 bases; nucleotides not matched to a gene: 6. There are 14 residues in the CDR3. Germline CDR1 reads MNHEY; CDR2 reads SMNVEV (reference sequence). The CDR3 coding sequence is TGTGCCAGCACCGGACAGGGGGCAGGGGATACGCAGTATTTT. The encoded protein is CASTGQGAGDTQYF.

The chain is built from TRBV6-5 and TRBJ1-5; no reliable D call. The V end was cut by 5 bases, the J end by 5 bases, with 16 bases between. Germline CDR1 and CDR2: MNHEY and SVGAGI. This CDR3 region has 15 residues. CDR3 region: CASSPGAGLDQPQHF. The DNA for the CDR3 is TGTGCCAGCAGTCCCGGAGCGGGGTTAGATCAGCCCCAGCATTTT.

The DNA for the CDR3 is TGTGCTAGTGGTTTGGTACAGAACTATGGCTACACCTTC. This encodes CASGLVQNYGYTF. The chain links TRBV12-5 to TRBJ1-2; D is ambiguous. The CDR3 runs to 13 residues. From germline, CDR1 is LGHNT and CDR2 FRNRAP. The V gene lost 0 bases and the J gene lost 2 bases, with 4 bases spanning the gap.

The table lists this clone with a count of one. The chain uses TRBV5-1 and TRBJ2-1; TRBD2 aligns across 8 bases. The germline CDR1 and CDR2 sequences are SGHRS and YFSETQ. The CDR3 spans 15 residues. The V and J ends lost 2 bases and 3 bases, in that order; junction bases with no gene match: 4. DNA for the CDR3: TGCGCCAGCAGCTTAACGGGGGGGAACTACAATGAGCAGTTCTTC. The encoded protein is CASSLTGGNYNEQFF.

The chain combines TRBV9 with TRBJ1-4, with 8 bases lining up with TRBD1. Germline CDR1 and CDR2: SGDLS and YYNGEE. The CDR3 consists of 14 residues. The V and J ends lost 4 bases and 5 bases, in that order; junction bases with no gene match: 4. For the CDR3, the DNA is TGTGCCAGCAGCAAAGGGACAGGCAATGAAAAACTGTTTTTT. This translates into CASSKGTGNEKLFF.

The chain recombines TRBV7-9 with TRBJ2-6, with D possibly TRBD2 on 5 matching bases. This CDR3 is built from 16 residues. V lost 7 bases and J 0 bases, leaving 13 bases between the germline ends. The germline V gene encodes CDR1 SEHNR and CDR2 FQNEAQ (reference sequence). The CDR3 sequence is CASTLARHSGANVLTF. The CDR3 coding sequence is TGTGCCAGCACCCTAGCCCGTCACTCTGGGGCCAACGTCCTGACTTTC.

This clone appeared a few times. The genes are TRBV5-4 and TRBJ1-1; perhaps TRBD1 as D (6 bases). CDR3 length: 13 residues. Germline loops: CDR1 SGHNT, CDR2 YYREEE (reference sequence). The V gene lost 4 bases and the J gene lost 6 bases, with 13 bases spanning the gap. DNA for the CDR3: TGTGCCAGCAGCCGGCAGGGGCCCTCTGAAGCTTTCTTT. Its translation: CASSRQGPSEAFF.

The table lists this clone with a count of one. V gene TRBV5-4 combines with J gene TRBJ2-7; possible D gene TRBD1, 5 bases. This CDR3 comprises 14 residues. Germline CDR1 SGHNT, CDR2 YYREEE (reference sequence). V gave up 4 bases and J gave up 2 bases, with 13 bases separating them. The CDR3 DNA reads as TGTGCCAGCAGCCACTCGGCAGGGACCTACGAGCAGTACTTC. This codes for CASSHSAGTYEQYF.

The chain is built from TRBV19 and TRBJ2-5, with 7 bases fitting TRBD2. J gave up 4 bases and V 3 bases, and 11 bases lay outside the gene matches. This CDR3 contains 16 residues. Germline CDR1 LNHDA, CDR2 SQIVND (reference sequence). The CDR3 DNA sequence: TGTGCCAGTAGTATGATTGGTGGGGGGGGAGGAGAGACCCAGTACTTC. Its protein product is CASSMIGGGGGETQYF. Full variable domain (missing parts from reference TRBV19 and TRBJ2-5): DGGITQSPKYLFRKEGQNVTLSCEQNLNHDAMYWYRQDPGQGLRLIYYSQIVNDFQKGDIAEGYSVSREKKESFPLTVTSAQKNPTAFYLCASSMIGGGGGETQYFGPGTRLLVL.

V and J are TRBV9 and TRBJ1-2; 9 nucleotides line up with TRBD1. The CDR3 extends over 13 amino acids. The V gene end was trimmed by 3 bases and the J gene end by 6 bases; junction bases not matched to a gene: 3. CDR1 SGDLS and CDR2 YYNGEE come from the germline V gene. CDR3: CASSGGTGNGYTF. CDR3 in DNA: TGTGCCAGCAGCGGAGGGACAGGGAATGGCTACACCTTC.